The clone carrying this T cell receptor beta chain was recorded at least ten times. MiXCR, run by TCRdb on the 5' RACE reads, gives a single entry per CDR3 protein. The data show about 36,000 distinct CDR3 sequences, with over 6.5% seen just once and 9.4% held by the top ten. This CDR3 comprises 16 residues. V gave up 0 bases and J gave up 0 bases, with 11 bases separating them. The V gene's germline CDR1 is SGHNT and CDR2 YYREEE (reference sequence). This sample was included in a study of spatial heterogeneity in lung cancer. As to time point: blood at routine non-recurrence follow-up after resection.

This TCR came from a male donor with early-stage non-small cell lung cancer. The chain uses TRBV5-4 and TRBJ2-3; possibly TRBD2 for D (5 bases). This specimen was PBMCs, taken at follow-up. Here the CDR3 reads CASSLGAAVSTDTQYF. The CDR3 DNA is TGTGCCAGCAGCTTGGGGGCAGCGGTTAGCACAGATACGCAGTATTTT.